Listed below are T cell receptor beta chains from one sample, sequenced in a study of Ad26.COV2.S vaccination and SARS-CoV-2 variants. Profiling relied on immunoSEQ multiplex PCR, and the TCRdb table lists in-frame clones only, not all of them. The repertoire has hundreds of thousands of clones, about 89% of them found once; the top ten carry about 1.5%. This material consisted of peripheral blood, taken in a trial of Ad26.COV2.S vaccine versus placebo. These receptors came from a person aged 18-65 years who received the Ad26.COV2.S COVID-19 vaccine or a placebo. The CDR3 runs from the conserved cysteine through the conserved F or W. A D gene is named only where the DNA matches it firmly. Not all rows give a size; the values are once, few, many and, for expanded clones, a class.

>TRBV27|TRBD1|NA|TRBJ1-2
CASSPDRGYGYTF
TGTGCCAGCAGTCCCGACAGGGGCTATGGCTACACCTTC
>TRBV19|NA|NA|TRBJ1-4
CASSSGPNEKLFF
TGTGCCAGTAGTTCCGGGCCCAATGAAAAACTGTTTTTT
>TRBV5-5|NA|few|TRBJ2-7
CASSSDYEQYF
TGTGCCAGCAGCTCCGACTACGAGCAGTACTTC
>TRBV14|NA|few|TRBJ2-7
CASSRSDGYEQYF
TGTGCCAGCAGCCGATCGGACGGCTACGAGCAGTACTTC
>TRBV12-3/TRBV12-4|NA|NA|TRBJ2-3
CASSPRDTQYF
TGTGCCAGCAGTCCCAGGGATACGCAGTATTTT
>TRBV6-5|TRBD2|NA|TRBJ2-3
CATQRGGIGTDTQYF
TGTGCCACCCAACGGGGAGGGATTGGGACAGATACGCAGTATTTT
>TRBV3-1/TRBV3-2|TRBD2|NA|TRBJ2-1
CASSLRGLAGGNEQFF
TGTGCCAGCAGCCTAAGAGGACTAGCGGGAGGGAATGAGCAGTTCTTC
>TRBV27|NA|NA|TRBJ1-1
CASSLELGAMNTEAFF
TGTGCCAGCAGTTTAGAATTGGGCGCTATGAACACTGAAGCTTTCTTT
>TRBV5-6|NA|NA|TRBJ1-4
CASSLRSGVREKLFF
TGTGCCAGCAGCCTAAGGTCAGGGGTTAGAGAAAAACTGTTTTTT
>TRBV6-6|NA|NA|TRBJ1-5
CASSTVPPGNQPQHF
TGTGCCAGCAGTACCGTTCCGCCAGGGAATCAGCCCCAGCATTTT
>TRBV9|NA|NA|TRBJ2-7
CASSPDPRSYEQYF
TGTGCCAGCAGCCCGGACCCGCGGTCCTACGAGCAGTACTTC
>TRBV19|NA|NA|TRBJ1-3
CASQAPGVRGNTIYF
TGTGCCAGCCAAGCCCCAGGGGTTCGTGGAAACACCATATATTTT
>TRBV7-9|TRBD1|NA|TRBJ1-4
CASSWGQGSEKLFF
TGTGCCAGCAGTTGGGGACAGGGTTCCGAAAAACTGTTTTTT
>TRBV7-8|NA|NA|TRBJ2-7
CASSLAGFNYEQYF
TGTGCCAGCAGCTTAGCAGGGTTTAACTACGAGCAGTACTTC
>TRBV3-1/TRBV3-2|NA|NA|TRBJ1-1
CASSPIDRLNTEAFF
TGTGCCAGCAGCCCGATTGACAGGTTAAACACTGAAGCTTTCTTT
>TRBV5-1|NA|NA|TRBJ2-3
CASSFGSGTDTQYF
TGCGCCAGCAGCTTCGGGTCGGGCACAGATACGCAGTATTTT
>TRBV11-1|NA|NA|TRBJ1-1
CASSLVDDYLNTEAFF
TGTGCCAGCAGCTTAGTCGACGACTACTTGAACACTGAAGCTTTCTTT
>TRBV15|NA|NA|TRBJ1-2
CATSPREEKYYGYTF
TGTGCCACCAGCCCCCGCGAGGAAAAGTACTATGGCTACACCTTC
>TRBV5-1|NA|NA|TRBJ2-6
CASRISSGANVLTF
TGCGCCAGCAGGATAAGCTCTGGGGCCAACGTCCTGACTTTC
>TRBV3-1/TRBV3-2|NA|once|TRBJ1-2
CASSQRGALAGYTF
TGTGCCAGCAGCCAACGGGGCGCCCTTGCTGGCTACACCTTC
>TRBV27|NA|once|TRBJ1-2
CASSFGENYGYTF
TGTGCCAGCAGTTTCGGGGAAAACTATGGCTACACCTTC
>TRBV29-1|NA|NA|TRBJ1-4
CSVGGTNEKLFF
TGCAGCGTTGGGGGGACTAATGAAAAACTGTTTTTT
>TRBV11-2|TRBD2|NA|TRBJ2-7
CASREPGLAVYEQYF
TGTGCCAGCAGAGAACCGGGACTAGCAGTTTACGAGCAGTACTTC
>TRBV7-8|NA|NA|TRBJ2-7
CASSLGENSYEQYF
TGTGCCAGCAGCTTAGGAGAGAACTCCTACGAGCAGTACTTC
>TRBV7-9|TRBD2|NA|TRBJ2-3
CASSLAGLATDTQYF
TGTGCCAGCAGCCTAGCGGGACTAGCGACAGATACGCAGTATTTT
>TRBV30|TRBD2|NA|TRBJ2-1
CAWNSLAGANEQFF
TGTGCCTGGAACTCGCTAGCGGGAGCGAATGAGCAGTTCTTC
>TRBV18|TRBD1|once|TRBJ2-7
CASSPPGQGGREQYF
TGTGCCAGCTCACCACCTGGACAGGGCGGACGCGAGCAGTACTTC
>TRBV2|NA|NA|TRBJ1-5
CASSSSPPFTKNQPQHF
TGTGCCAGCAGTTCTTCCCCTCCTTTTACAAAAAATCAGCCCCAGCATTTT
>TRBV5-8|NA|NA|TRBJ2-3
CASSLVDTQYF
TGTGCCAGCAGCTTGGTAGATACGCAGTATTTT
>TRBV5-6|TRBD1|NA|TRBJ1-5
CASSQMGQGLDQPQHF
TGTGCCAGCAGCCAAATGGGACAGGGACTTGATCAGCCCCAGCATTTT
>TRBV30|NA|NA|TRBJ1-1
CAWSVTGYTEAFF
TGTGCCTGGAGTGTTACAGGGTACACTGAAGCTTTCTTT
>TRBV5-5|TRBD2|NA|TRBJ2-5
CASSGTSGQETQYF
TGTGCCAGCAGCGGGACTAGCGGACAAGAGACCCAGTACTTC
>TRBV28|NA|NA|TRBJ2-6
CASSPRQIWANVLTF
TGTGCCAGCAGCCCCCGACAGATCTGGGCCAACGTCCTGACTTTC
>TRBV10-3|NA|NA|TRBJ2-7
CAISESSKGSYEQYF
TGTGCCATCAGTGAGTCTAGTAAGGGGTCCTACGAGCAGTACTTC
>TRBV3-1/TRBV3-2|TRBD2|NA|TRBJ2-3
CASSFSGGAGTQYF
TGTGCCAGCAGCTTTAGCGGGGGGGCTGGGACGCAGTATTTT
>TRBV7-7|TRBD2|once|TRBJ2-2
CASSWGLANTGELFF
TGTGCTAGCAGCTGGGGACTAGCGAACACCGGGGAGCTGTTTTTT
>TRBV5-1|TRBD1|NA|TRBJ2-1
CASSLVGTGGITEQFF
TGCGCCAGCAGCTTGGTGGGGACAGGGGGCATCACTGAGCAGTTCTTC
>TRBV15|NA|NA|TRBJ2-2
CATSRDLGQTSGELFF
TGTGCCACCAGCAGAGATCTCGGGCAAACTTCCGGGGAGCTGTTTTTT
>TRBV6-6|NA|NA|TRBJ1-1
CASSYSSSPGAFF
TGTGCCAGCAGTTACTCGTCATCACCGGGGGCTTTCTTT
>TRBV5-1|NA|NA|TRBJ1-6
CASSPEGNSPLHF
TGCGCCAGCAGCCCTGAGGGGAACTCACCCCTCCACTTT
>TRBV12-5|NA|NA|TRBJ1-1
CASGRGGRAFF
TGTGCTAGTGGTCGGGGGGGAAGGGCTTTCTTT
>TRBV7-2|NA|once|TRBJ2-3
CASSLDTGTRRQYF
TGTGCCAGCAGCTTAGATACCGGGACTCGGCGTCAGTATTTT
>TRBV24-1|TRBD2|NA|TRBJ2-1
CATRSGGPSSYNEQFF
TGTGCCACCAGGAGCGGGGGCCCGAGCTCCTACAATGAGCAGTTCTTC
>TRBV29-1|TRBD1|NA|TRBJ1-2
CSTGRGQFGYTF
TGCAGCACGGGGAGGGGGCAGTTTGGCTACACCTTC
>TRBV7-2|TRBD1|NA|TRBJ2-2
CASSSRQGAYTGELFF
TGTGCCAGCAGCTCTCGACAGGGGGCTTATACCGGGGAGCTGTTTTTT
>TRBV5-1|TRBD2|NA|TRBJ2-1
CASSQRAGGPNDEQFF
TGCGCCAGCAGTCAGAGGGCGGGAGGGCCAAATGATGAGCAGTTCTTC
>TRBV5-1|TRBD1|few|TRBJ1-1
CASSSRPGQGALSNTEAFF
TGCGCCAGCAGCTCCCGCCCGGGACAGGGGGCGCTGAGCAACACTGAAGCTTTCTTT
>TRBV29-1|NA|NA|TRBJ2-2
CSVLGAGELFF
TGCAGCGTTTTGGGAGCCGGGGAGCTGTTTTTT
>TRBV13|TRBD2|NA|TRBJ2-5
CASSLWLAGLQETQYF
TGTGCCAGCAGCTTATGGCTAGCGGGGCTCCAAGAGACCCAGTACTTC
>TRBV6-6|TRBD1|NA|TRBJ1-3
CASSRDRRGNTIYF
TGTGCCAGCAGCCGGGACAGAAGGGGAAACACCATATATTTT
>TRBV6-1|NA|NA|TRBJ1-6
CASSEARGAGGSYNSPLHF
TGTGCCAGCAGTGAAGCGAGGGGAGCAGGAGGCTCCTATAATTCACCCCTCCACTTT
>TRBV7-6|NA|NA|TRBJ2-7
CASSHLGPAYEQYF
TGTGCCAGCAGCCACCTAGGACCAGCTTACGAGCAGTACTTC
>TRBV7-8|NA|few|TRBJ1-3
CASSARPSGNTIYF
TGTGCCAGCAGCGCCAGGCCCTCTGGAAACACCATATATTTT
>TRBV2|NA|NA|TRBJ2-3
CASWDFSTDTQYF
TGTGCCAGCTGGGACTTCAGCACAGATACGCAGTATTTT
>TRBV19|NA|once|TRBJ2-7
CASSRDYPYEQYF
TGTGCCAGTAGTCGGGATTACCCCTACGAGCAGTACTTC
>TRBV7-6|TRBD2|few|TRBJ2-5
CASSLAVAGGASETQYF
TGTGCCAGCAGCTTAGCTGTCGCGGGAGGTGCATCGGAGACCCAGTACTTC
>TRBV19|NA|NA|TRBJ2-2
CASSIGWGGRTGELFF
TGTGCCAGTAGTATTGGGTGGGGAGGACGGACCGGGGAGCTGTTTTTT
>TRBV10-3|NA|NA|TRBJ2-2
CAIRGVDSNTGELFF
TGTGCCATCAGGGGGGTGGACTCGAACACCGGGGAGCTGTTTTTT
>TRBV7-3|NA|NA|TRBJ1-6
CASSFSGTNSPLHF
TGTGCCAGCAGCTTTTCTGGGACTAATTCACCCCTCCACTTT
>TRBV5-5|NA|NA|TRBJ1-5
CASSAGIPGTLSQPQHF
TGTGCCAGCAGCGCTGGAATCCCAGGGACTCTCTCTCAGCCCCAGCATTTT